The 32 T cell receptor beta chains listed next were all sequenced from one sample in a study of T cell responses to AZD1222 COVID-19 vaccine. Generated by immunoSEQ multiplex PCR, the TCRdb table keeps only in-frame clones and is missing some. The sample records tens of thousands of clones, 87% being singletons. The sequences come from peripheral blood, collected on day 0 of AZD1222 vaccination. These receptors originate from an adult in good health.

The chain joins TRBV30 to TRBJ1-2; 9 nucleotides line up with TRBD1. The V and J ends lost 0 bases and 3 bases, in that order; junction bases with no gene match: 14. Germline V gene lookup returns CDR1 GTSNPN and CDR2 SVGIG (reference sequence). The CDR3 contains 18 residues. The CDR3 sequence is CAWSVIGTGLSGDYGYTF. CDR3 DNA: TGTGCCTGGAGTGTCATCGGGACAGGGCTCTCCGGGGACTATGGCTACACCTTC. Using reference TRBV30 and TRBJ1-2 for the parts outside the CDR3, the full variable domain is SQTIHQWPATLVQPVGSPLSLECTVEGTSNPNLYWYRQAAGRGLQLLFYSVGIGQISSEVPQNLSASRPQDRQFILSSKKLLLSDSGFYLCAWSVIGTGLSGDYGYTFGSGTRLTVV.

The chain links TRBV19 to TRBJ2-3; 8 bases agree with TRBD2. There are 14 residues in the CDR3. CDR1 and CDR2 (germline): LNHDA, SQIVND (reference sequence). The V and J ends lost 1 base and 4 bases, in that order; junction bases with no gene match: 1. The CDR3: CASSIGGRPDTQYF. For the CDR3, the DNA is TGTGCCAGTAGTATAGGCGGGAGGCCAGATACGCAGTATTTT.

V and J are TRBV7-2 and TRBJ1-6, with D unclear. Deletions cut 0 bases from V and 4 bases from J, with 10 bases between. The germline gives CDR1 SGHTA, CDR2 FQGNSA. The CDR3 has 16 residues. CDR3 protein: CASSLAAVRYNSPLHF. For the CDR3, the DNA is TGTGCCAGCAGCTTAGCGGCGGTGCGGTATAATTCACCCCTCCACTTT.

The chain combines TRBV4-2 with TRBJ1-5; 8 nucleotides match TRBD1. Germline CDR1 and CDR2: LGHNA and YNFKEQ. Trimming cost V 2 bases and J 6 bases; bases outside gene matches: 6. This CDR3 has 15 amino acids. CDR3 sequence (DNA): TGTGCCAGCAGCCAACCTGGACAGGGAAGTCAGCCCCAGCATTTT. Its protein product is CASSQPGQGSQPQHF.

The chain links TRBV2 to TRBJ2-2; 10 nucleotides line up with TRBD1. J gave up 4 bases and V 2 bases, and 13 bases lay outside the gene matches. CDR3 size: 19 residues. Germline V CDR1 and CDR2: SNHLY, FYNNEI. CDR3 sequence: CASSESGDRGVFGTGELFF. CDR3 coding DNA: TGTGCCAGCAGTGAATCGGGGGACAGGGGCGTGTTTGGCACCGGGGAGCTGTTTTTT. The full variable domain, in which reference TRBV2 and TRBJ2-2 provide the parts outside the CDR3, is EPEVTQTPSHQVTQMGQEVILRCVPISNHLYFYWYRQILGQKVEFLVSFYNNEISEKSEIFDDQFSVERPDGSNFTLKIRSTKLEDSAMYFCASSESGDRGVFGTGELFFGEGSRLTVL.

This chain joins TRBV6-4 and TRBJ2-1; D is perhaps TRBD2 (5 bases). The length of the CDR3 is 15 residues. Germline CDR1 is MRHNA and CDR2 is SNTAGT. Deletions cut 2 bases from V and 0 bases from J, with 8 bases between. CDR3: CASSDGSVSYNEQFF. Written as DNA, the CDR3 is TGTGCCAGCAGTGACGGGAGCGTCTCCTACAATGAGCAGTTCTTC.

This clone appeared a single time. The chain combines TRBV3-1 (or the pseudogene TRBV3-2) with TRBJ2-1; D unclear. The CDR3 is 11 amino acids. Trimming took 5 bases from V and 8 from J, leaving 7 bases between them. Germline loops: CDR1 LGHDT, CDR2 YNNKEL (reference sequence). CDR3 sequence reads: CASSSSYEQFF. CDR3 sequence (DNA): TGTGCCAGCAGCTCTAGTTATGAGCAGTTCTTC.

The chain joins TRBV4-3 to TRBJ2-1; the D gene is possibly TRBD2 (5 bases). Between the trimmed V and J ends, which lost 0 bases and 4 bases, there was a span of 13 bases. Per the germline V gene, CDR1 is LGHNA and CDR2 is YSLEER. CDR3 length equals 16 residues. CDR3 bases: TGCGCCAGCAGCCAAGATAGAAGCGGAGTTTACAATGAGCAGTTCTTC. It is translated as CASSQDRSGVYNEQFF.

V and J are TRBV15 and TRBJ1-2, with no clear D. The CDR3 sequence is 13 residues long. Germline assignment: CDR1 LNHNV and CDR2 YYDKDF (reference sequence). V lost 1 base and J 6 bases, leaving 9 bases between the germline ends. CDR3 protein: CATSRVTGNGYTF. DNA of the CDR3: TGTGCCACCAGCAGAGTAACGGGGAATGGCTACACCTTC.

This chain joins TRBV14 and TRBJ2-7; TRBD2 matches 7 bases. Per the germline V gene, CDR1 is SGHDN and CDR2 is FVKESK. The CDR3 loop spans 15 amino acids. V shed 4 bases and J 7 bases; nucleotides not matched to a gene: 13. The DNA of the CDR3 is TGTGCCAGCAGCCCCGCCGGGACTACCTGGAGGGAGCAGTACTTC. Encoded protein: CASSPAGTTWREQYF.

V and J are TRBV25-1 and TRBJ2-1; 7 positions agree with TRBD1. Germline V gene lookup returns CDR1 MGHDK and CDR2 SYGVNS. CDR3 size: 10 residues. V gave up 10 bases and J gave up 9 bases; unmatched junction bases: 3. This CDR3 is CATRQGEQFF. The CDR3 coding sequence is TGTGCCACCCGACAGGGTGAGCAGTTCTTC.

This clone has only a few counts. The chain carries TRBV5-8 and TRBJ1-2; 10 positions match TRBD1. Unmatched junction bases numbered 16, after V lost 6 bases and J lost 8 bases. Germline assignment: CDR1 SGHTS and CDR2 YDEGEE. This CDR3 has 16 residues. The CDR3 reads CASTSGAGQGIGGYTF. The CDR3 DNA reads TGTGCCAGCACCAGCGGCGCGGGACAGGGGATTGGGGGCTACACCTTC.

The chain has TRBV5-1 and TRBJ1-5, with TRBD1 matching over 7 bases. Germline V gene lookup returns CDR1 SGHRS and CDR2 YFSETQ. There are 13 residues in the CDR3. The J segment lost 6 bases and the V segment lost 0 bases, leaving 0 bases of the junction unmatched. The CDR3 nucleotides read TGCGCCAGCAGCTTGGCAGGGGGTCAGCCCCAGCATTTT. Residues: CASSLAGGQPQHF.

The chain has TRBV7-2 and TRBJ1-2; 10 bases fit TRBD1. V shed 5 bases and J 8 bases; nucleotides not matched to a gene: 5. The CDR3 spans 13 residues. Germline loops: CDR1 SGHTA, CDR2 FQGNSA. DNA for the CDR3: TGTGCCAGCAGCCCCGGACAGGGGGGAGGCTACACCTTC. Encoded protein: CASSPGQGGGYTF. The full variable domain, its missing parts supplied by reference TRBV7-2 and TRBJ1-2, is GAGVSQSPSNKVTEKGKDVELRCDPISGHTALYWYRQSLGQGLEFLIYFQGNSAPDKSGLPSDRFSAERTGGSVSTLTIQRTQQEDSAVYLCASSPGQGGGYTFGSGTRLTVV.

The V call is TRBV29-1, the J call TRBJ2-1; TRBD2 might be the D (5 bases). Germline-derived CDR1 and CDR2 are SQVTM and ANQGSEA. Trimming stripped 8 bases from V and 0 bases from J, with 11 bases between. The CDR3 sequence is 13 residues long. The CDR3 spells CSLRGSSYNEQFF. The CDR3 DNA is TGCAGCCTCCGGGGTAGCTCCTACAATGAGCAGTTCTTC.

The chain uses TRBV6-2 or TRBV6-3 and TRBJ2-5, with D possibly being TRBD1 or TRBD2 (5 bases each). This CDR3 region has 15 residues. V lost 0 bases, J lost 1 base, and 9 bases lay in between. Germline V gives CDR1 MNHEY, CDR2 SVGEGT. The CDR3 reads CASSYSGRVQETQYF. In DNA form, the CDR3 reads TGTGCCAGCAGTTACTCGGGACGGGTCCAAGAGACCCAGTACTTC.

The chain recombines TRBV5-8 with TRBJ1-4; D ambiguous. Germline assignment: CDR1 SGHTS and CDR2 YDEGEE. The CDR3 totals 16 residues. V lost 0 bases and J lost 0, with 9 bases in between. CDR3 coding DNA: TGTGCCAGCAGCTTGGGAGCGCCCGCAACTAATGAAAAACTGTTTTTT. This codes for CASSLGAPATNEKLFF. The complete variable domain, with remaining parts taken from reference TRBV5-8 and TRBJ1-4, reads EAGVTQSPTHLIKTRGQQATLRCSPISGHTSVYWYQQALGLGLQFLLWYDEGEERNRGNFPPRFSGRQFPNYSSELNVNALELEDSALYLCASSLGAPATNEKLFFGSGTQLSVL.

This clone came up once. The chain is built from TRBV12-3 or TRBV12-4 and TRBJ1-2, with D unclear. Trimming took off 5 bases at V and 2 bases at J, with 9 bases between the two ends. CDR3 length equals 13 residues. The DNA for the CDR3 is TGTGCCAGCAGTCTCTTGATCAACTATGGCTACACCTTC. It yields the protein CASSLLINYGYTF.

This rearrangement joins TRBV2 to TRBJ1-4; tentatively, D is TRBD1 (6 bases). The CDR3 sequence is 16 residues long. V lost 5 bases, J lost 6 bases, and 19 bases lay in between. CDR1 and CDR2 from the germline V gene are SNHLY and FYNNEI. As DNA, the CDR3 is TGTGCCAGCAGTCCCCGCGGGGGGGCGGGAGATGAAAAACTGTTTTTT. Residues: CASSPRGGAGDEKLFF.

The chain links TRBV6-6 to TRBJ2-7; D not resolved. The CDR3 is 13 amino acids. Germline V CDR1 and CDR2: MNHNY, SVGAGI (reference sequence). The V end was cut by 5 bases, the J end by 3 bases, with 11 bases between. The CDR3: CASSPPHSYEQYF. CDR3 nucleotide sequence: TGTGCCAGCAGTCCCCCTCATAGCTACGAGCAGTACTTC.

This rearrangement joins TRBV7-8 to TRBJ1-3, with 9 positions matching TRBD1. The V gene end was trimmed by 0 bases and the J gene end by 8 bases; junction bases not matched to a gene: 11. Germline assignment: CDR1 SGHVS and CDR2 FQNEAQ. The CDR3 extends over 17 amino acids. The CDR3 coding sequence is TGTGCCAGCAGCTTAGCGGCCCCGAAACAGGGGGCATACACCATATATTTT. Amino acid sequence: CASSLAAPKQGAYTIYF.

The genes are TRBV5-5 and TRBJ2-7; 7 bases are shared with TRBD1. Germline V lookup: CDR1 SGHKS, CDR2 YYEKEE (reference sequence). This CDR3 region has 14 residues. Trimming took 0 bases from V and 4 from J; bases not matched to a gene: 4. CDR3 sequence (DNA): TGTGCCAGCAGCTTGGACAGGGGTGATTACGAGCAGTACTTC. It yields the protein CASSLDRGDYEQYF. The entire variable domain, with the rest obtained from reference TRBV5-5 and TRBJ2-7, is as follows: DAGVTQSPTHLIKTRGQQVTLRCSPISGHKSVSWYQQVLGQGPQFIFQYYEKEERGRGNFPDRFSARQFPNYSSELNVNALLLGDSALYLCASSLDRGDYEQYFGPGTRLTVT.

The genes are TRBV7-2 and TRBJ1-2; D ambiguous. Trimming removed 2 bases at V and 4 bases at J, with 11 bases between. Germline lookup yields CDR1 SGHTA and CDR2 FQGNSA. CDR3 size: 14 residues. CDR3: CASSLTEGFYGYTF. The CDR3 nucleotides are TGTGCCAGCAGCTTAACGGAGGGCTTCTATGGCTACACCTTC. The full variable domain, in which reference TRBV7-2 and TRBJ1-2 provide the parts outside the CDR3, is GAGVSQSPSNKVTEKGKDVELRCDPISGHTALYWYRQSLGQGLEFLIYFQGNSAPDKSGLPSDRFSAERTGGSVSTLTIQRTQQEDSAVYLCASSLTEGFYGYTFGSGTRLTVV.

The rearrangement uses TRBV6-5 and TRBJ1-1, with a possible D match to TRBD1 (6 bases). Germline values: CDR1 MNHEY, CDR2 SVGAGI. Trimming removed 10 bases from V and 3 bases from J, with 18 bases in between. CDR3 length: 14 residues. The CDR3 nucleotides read TGTGCCATACATCGGGGGCAAAGATACACTGAAGCTTTCTTT. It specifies CAIHRGQRYTEAFF.

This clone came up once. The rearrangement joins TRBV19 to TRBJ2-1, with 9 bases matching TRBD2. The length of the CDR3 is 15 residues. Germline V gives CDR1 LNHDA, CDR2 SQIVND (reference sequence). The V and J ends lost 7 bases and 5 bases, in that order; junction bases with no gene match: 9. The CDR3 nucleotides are TGTGCCAGTACCAGGGACCCTAGCGGGAACAATGAGCAGTTCTTC. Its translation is CASTRDPSGNNEQFF.

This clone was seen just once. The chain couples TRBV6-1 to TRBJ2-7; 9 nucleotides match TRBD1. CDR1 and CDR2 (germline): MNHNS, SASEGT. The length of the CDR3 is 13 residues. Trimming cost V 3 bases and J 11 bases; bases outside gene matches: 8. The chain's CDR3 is CASSDTHGQGKYF. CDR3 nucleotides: TGTGCCAGCAGTGATACTCATGGACAGGGGAAGTACTTC.

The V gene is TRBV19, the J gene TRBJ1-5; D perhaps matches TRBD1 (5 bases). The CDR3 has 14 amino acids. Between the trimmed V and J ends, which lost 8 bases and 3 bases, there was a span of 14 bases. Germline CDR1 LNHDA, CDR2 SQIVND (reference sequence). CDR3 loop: CASGAPRTNQPQHF. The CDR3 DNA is TGTGCCAGTGGGGCGCCCCGAACCAATCAGCCCCAGCATTTT.

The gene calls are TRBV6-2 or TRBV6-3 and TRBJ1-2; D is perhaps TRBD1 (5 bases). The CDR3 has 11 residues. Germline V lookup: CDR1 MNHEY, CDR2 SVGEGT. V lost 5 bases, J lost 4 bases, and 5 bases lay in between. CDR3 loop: CASSGTYGYTF. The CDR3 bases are TGTGCCAGCAGTGGGACCTATGGCTACACCTTC.

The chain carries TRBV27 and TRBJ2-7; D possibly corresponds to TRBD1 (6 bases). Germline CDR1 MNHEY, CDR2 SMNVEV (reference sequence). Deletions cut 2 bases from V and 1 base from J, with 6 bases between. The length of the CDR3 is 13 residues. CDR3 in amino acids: CASSLGQSYEQYF. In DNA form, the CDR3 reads TGTGCCAGCAGTTTAGGACAGTCCTACGAGCAGTACTTC.

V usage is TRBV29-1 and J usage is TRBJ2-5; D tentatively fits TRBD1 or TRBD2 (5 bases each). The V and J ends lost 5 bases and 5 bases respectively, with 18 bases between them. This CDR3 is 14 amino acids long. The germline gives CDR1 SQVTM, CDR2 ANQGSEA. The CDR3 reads CSVCRPPGTETQYF. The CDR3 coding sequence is TGCAGCGTTTGTCGACCCCCTGGGACGGAGACCCAGTACTTC.

The CDR3 here is CASSYDGGRRSDGYTF. CDR3 bases: TGTGCCAGCAGTTACGATGGGGGGCGAAGGTCGGATGGCTACACCTTC. The chain uses TRBV6-6 and TRBJ1-2; D possibly corresponds to TRBD1 (6 bases). Germline-derived CDR1 and CDR2 are MNHNY and SVGAGI (reference sequence). Trimming took 2 bases from V and 6 from J, leaving 19 bases between them. CDR3 size: 16 residues.

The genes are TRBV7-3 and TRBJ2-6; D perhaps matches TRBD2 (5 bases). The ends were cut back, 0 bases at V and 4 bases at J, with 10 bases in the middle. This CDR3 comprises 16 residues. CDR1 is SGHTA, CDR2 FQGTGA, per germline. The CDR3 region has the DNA TGTGCCAGCAGCTTAACGTCGGGGTCCGGGGCCAACGTCCTGACTTTC. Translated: CASSLTSGSGANVLTF.